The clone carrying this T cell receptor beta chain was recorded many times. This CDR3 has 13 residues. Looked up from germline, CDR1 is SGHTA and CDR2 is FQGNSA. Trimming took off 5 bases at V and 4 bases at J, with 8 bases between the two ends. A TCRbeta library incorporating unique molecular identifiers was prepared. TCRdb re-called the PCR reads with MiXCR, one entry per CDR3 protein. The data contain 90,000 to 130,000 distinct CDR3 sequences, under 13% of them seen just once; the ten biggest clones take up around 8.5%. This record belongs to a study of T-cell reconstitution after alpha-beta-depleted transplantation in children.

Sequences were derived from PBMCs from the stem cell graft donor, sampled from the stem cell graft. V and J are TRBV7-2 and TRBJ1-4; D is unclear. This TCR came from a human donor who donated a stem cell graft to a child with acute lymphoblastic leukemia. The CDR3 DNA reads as TGTGCCAGCAGCCTGGTCTATAATGAAAAACTGTTTTTT. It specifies CASSLVYNEKLFF.